These 21 T cell receptor beta chains were sequenced from one sample in a study of blood T cells in healthy people across ages. The second PCR ran about 6 to 11 cycles with a sample-barcoded 5' primer and J-beta primers. TCRdb redid the calling of the 5' RACE reads with MiXCR, one entry per CDR3 protein. The table shows 1.5 million or so distinct CDR3 sequences, with 40% to 45% occurring only once. The sequenced sample consisted of blood. The receptor set was obtained from a woman between 18 and 30 years old in good health.

The gene calls are TRBV6-2 or TRBV6-3 and TRBJ1-2; 11 positions agree with TRBD1. Germline V gives CDR1 MNHEY, CDR2 SVGEGT. V lost 10 bases, J lost 5 bases, and 3 bases stayed unmatched. The CDR3 length is 12 residues. The CDR3 sequence is CAIGTGGYGYTF. CDR3 bases: TGTGCCATCGGGACAGGGGGATATGGCTACACCTTC.

This clonotype turned up a few times. This sequence joins TRBV9 and TRBJ2-1; D is undetermined. This CDR3 has 14 residues. Germline CDR1 is SGDLS and CDR2 is YYNGEE. Trimming removed 0 bases at V and 7 bases at J, with 11 bases between. The CDR3 DNA sequence: TGTGCCAGCAGCGTAGCGTGGGTATCAAATGAGCAGTTCTTC. Translated, it gives CASSVAWVSNEQFF. The variable domain in full, with the rest retrieved from reference TRBV9 and TRBJ2-1, is DSGVTQTPKHLITATGQRVTLRCSPRSGDLSVYWYQQSLDQGLQFLIQYYNGEERAKGNILERFSAQQFPDLHSELNLSSLELGDSALYFCASSVAWVSNEQFFGPGTRLTVL.

DNA of the CDR3: TGTGCCAGCAGTTACAAACCGGGACTAGCGATCAATGAGCAGTACTTC. Translation: CASSYKPGLAINEQYF. The chain joins TRBV6-5 to TRBJ2-7, with 10 nucleotides matching TRBD2. CDR3 length: 16 amino acids. V shed 2 bases, J shed 7 bases, and the junction held 11 bases outside the gene matches. The germline gives CDR1 MNHEY, CDR2 SVGAGI.

V is TRBV20-1 and J is TRBJ1-1; D is ambiguous. V was clipped by 5 bases and J by 0 bases, with 10 bases between them. Germline CDR1 DFQATT, CDR2 SNEGSKA (reference sequence). The CDR3 length is 13 residues. The chain's CDR3 is CSAQKELNTEAFF. In DNA form, the CDR3 reads TGCAGTGCTCAAAAAGAGTTGAACACTGAAGCTTTCTTT.

This clonotype was observed a single time. V and J are TRBV7-3 and TRBJ2-5, with D uncertain. The V and J ends lost 5 bases and 11 bases respectively, with 15 bases between them. The CDR3 runs 12 residues. The germline gives CDR1 SGHTA, CDR2 FQGTGA. CDR3 protein: CASSETQNEQYF. The CDR3 nucleotides read TGTGCCAGCAGCGAAACTCAAAATGAGCAGTACTTC.

This clonotype was found a few times. The J gene is TRBJ2-5, the V gene TRBV20-1, with D possibly called TRBD1 or TRBD2 (7 bases each). Trimming cost V 5 bases and J 1 base, with 11 bases left between them. The CDR3 extends over 13 amino acids. Germline V gene lookup returns CDR1 DFQATT and CDR2 SNEGSKA (reference sequence). This CDR3 is CSAQGGVQETQYF. The CDR3 bases are TGCAGTGCTCAGGGGGGGGTCCAAGAGACCCAGTACTTC.

The V call is TRBV4-1, the J call TRBJ1-2; tentatively, D is TRBD1 (5 bases). The length of the CDR3 is 14 residues. V lost 1 base to trimming and J lost 6 bases, with 12 bases between them. Germline V lookup: CDR1 MGHRA, CDR2 YSYEKL. The CDR3: CASSQVPGRDGYTF. CDR3 DNA: TGCGCCAGCAGCCAAGTCCCGGGGCGCGATGGCTACACCTTC.

The chain is built from TRBV2 and TRBJ2-7, with D unresolved. CDR3 length: 14 residues. Germline CDR1 reads SNHLY; CDR2 reads FYNNEI. V was pared by 2 bases and J by 3 bases, with 11 bases between. CDR3 sequence reads: CASSEINRNYEQYF. The CDR3 DNA sequence: TGTGCCAGCAGTGAAATAAACCGGAACTACGAGCAGTACTTC. Filled out from reference TRBV2 and TRBJ2-7, the complete variable domain reads EPEVTQTPSHQVTQMGQEVILRCVPISNHLYFYWYRQILGQKVEFLVSFYNNEISEKSEIFDDQFSVERPDGSNFTLKIRSTKLEDSAMYFCASSEINRNYEQYFGPGTRLTVT.

This rearrangement joins TRBV11-2 to TRBJ2-1, with D perhaps matching TRBD2 (6 bases). V gave up 0 bases and J gave up 3 bases, with 9 bases separating them. The germline CDR1 and CDR2 sequences are SGHAT and FQNNGV. This CDR3 has 15 amino acids. CDR3 residues: CASSLDRGDYNEQFF. CDR3 bases: TGTGCCAGCAGCTTAGATCGCGGGGACTACAATGAGCAGTTCTTC.

This sequence joins TRBV20-1 and TRBJ1-5; D may be TRBD1 (6 bases). The CDR3 sequence is 16 residues long. Trimming removed 1 base from V and 2 bases from J, with 15 bases in between. Germline CDR1 reads DFQATT; CDR2 reads SNEGSKA (reference sequence). CDR3 sequence reads: CSARVPRGGGNQPQHF. The CDR3 DNA follows: TGCAGTGCTAGAGTCCCGCGAGGGGGTGGCAATCAGCCCCAGCATTTT.

Only a few counts were recorded for this clonotype. J is TRBJ2-7 and V is TRBV12-3 or TRBV12-4; D possibly uses TRBD1 or TRBD2 (6 bases each). The CDR3 length is 15 residues. V shed 7 bases and J shed 2 bases, with 18 bases lying between them. The CDR3: CASTHRGAGTYEQYF. The CDR3 DNA is TGTGCCAGCACTCATAGGGGGGCCGGGACCTACGAGCAGTACTTC.

This chain joins TRBV27 and TRBJ2-1, with 9 bases that match TRBD2. Germline CDR1 reads MNHEY; CDR2 reads SMNVEV (reference sequence). The CDR3 runs 14 residues. V shed 7 bases, J shed 4 bases, and the junction held 5 bases outside the gene matches. This CDR3 is CASTVTSGYNEQFF. The CDR3 DNA reads as TGTGCCAGCACCGTGACTAGCGGTTACAATGAGCAGTTCTTC.

The chain joins TRBV25-1 to TRBJ1-2; a weak D match, TRBD1 (5 bases). This CDR3 spans 13 amino acids. The ends were cut back, 10 bases at V and 1 base at J, with 13 bases in the middle. In germline, CDR1 is MGHDK, CDR2 SYGVNS. The CDR3 nucleotides read TGTGCCATCCCCCGGGGGGGTAACTATGGCTACACCTTC. Its translation is CAIPRGGNYGYTF.

The table lists this clonotype with a count of one. The V call is TRBV5-1, the J call TRBJ2-1; 8 bases are shared with TRBD2. The CDR3 has 12 amino acids. In germline, CDR1 is SGHRS, CDR2 YFSETQ. V lost 5 bases and J lost 9; bases outside the gene matches: 4. DNA for the CDR3: TGCGCCAGCAGGCTAACTAGCGGTGAGCAGTTCTTC. As protein: CASRLTSGEQFF.

The chain combines TRBV4-3 with TRBJ2-3; no clear D. V lost 0 bases and J 2 bases, leaving 9 bases between the germline ends. The CDR3 spans 15 residues. The germline gives CDR1 LGHNA, CDR2 YSLEER. The DNA of the CDR3 is TGCGCCAGCAGCCAAGATGGGCGGTACACAGATACGCAGTATTTT. This translates into CASSQDGRYTDTQYF.

The chain is built from TRBV12-3 or TRBV12-4 and TRBJ2-1, with D maybe TRBD2 (7 bases). The CDR3 covers 13 residues. The V gene lost 6 bases and the J gene lost 6 bases, with 12 bases spanning the gap. CDR3 residues: CASSGGPSNEQFF. For the CDR3, the DNA is TGTGCCAGCAGCGGGGGGCCAAGCAATGAGCAGTTCTTC.

The chain links TRBV5-1 to TRBJ1-5; D not certain. V lost 4 bases and J lost 3, with 8 bases in between. Germline V gene data show CDR1 as SGHRS and CDR2 as YFSETQ. This CDR3 has 13 amino acids. CDR3 protein: CASSKDPNQPQHF. DNA of the CDR3: TGCGCCAGCAGCAAGGACCCCAATCAGCCCCAGCATTTT.

The chain has TRBV12-3 or TRBV12-4 and TRBJ1-2; 9 bases map to TRBD1. This CDR3 is built from 16 residues. V shed 5 bases, J shed 7 bases, and the junction held 14 bases outside the gene matches. This CDR3 reads CASSRGQGRYFGGYTF. Written as DNA, the CDR3 is TGTGCCAGCAGTCGTGGACAGGGGAGGTATTTCGGTGGCTACACCTTC.

This clonotype was seen only a few times. The CDR3 here is CASSQDWRAVNTEAFF. The CDR3 region has the DNA TGCGCCAGCAGCCAAGATTGGCGGGCGGTGAACACTGAAGCTTTCTTT. This sequence joins TRBV4-1 and TRBJ1-1, with D unresolved. V lost 0 bases to trimming and J lost 0 bases, with 11 bases between them. The CDR3 has 16 residues. CDR1 and CDR2 (germline): MGHRA, YSYEKL.

The chain carries TRBV4-2 and TRBJ1-1; TRBD1 agrees at 8 bases. The CDR3 length is 17 residues. CDR1 and CDR2 from the germline V gene are LGHNA and YNFKEQ. After removal of 0 bases from V and 1 base from J, the junction contained 7 bases not matched to a gene. The CDR3 sequence is CASSQDRRTGKNTEAFF. The CDR3 DNA reads TGTGCCAGCAGCCAAGATCGGAGGACAGGGAAGAACACTGAAGCTTTCTTT.

Note on this clonotype: This may stem from a read error, because a much larger clone lies one nucleotide away. The gene calls are TRBV28 and TRBJ2-3; 8 positions match TRBD1. There are 14 residues in the CDR3. After removal of 10 bases from V and 3 bases from J, the junction contained 9 bases not matched to a gene. In germline, CDR1 is MDHEN, CDR2 SYDVKM. The CDR3 sequence is CANRQGSVTDTQYF. CDR3 DNA sequence: TGTGCCAACAGACAGGGGTCTGTAACAGATACGCAGTATTTT.